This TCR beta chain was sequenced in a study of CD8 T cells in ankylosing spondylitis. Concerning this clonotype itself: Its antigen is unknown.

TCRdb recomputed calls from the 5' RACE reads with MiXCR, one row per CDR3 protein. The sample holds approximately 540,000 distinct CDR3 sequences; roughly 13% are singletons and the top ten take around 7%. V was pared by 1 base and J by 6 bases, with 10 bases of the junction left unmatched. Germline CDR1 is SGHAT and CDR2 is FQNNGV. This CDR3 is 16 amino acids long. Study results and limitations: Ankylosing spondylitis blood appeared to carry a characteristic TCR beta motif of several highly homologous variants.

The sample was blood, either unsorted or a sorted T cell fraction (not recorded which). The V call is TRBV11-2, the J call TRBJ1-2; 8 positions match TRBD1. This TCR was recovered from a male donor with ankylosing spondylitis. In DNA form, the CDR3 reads TGTGCCAGCAGCTTAGGGGTTTCCGCGACAGGGGATGGCTACACCTTC. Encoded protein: CASSLGVSATGDGYTF.